This note documents a single T cell receptor (beta chain) sequence. Its antigen remains unidentified. Base qualities are not provided; no much larger clone lies one nucleotide away. Using the deep immunoSEQ assay, multiplex PCR amplified TCR CDR3 regions from genomic DNA. For each cell subset, the extracted genomic DNA was distributed evenly across all wells of several immunoSEQ 96-well plates, and each plate served as one replicate. For sorted subsets, around 200 ng genomic DNA, equal to about 30,000 T cell genomes, was loaded into each replicate PCR. The purified libraries were quantified using a Qubit 3.0 fluorometer, sized with a Bioanalyzer 2100, and then quantified again using the KAPA Library Quantification kit. Each immunoSEQ 96-well plate was sequenced on its own single-read 150-cycle Illumina NextSeq 550 flow cell. Per the source publication's procedure: Because the immunoSEQ output held only junctional sequences and lacked quality scores, the filtering could not match the filtering applied to full-length reads. Sequences were annotated with PyIR, a Python wrapper for IgBLAST v1.9, and V/J genes and CDR3 were assigned using IMGT germline references. Reads were removed for weak V/J assignments (E-value above 1e-6), missing CDR3, stop codons, out-of-frame junctions, or ambiguous translated residues. A V3J clonotype was defined by an identical inferred V gene, J gene, and CDR3 amino acid sequence. To compute the percentage overlap between repertoires, the number of shared unique clonotypes was divided by the size of the smaller repertoire. Richness of each repertoire was evaluated using RTK rarefaction, the Chao1 estimator, and Recon v2.1 estimates of unobserved clonotypes. Generation probabilities were computed with OLGA for all TCRbeta clonotypes obtained by the gDNA method from several donors. Entries here come from immuneACCESS through TCRdb and include only in-frame sequences with V and J called. Some clones fail to appear in such tables; in the studies checked, an unresolved V gene covers under half of the shortfall, and the cause of the remainder is unknown. D and trimming come from the DNA, and the V and J calls and clone size come from that table. This sample is represented by approximately 99,000 clones; more than 65% of them were singletons. The top ten clones comprise approximately 24% of the sample.

The donors were healthy, HIV-negative adults who had no recently reported acute infections or vaccinations. All donors were Caucasian adults living in Nashville, Tennessee, USA. CD8 memory samples consisted of magnetically selected CD45RO+ cells combined with CCR7-negative CD45RA+ effector memory (TemRA) cells. Blood was obtained by leukapheresis, after which PBMCs were separated by Ficoll-Histopaque density gradient centrifugation and cryopreserved in liquid nitrogen vapor phase. Purity and quantity of every magnetically sorted T cell population were checked by analytical flow cytometry. Genomic DNA was isolated from every sorted fraction and measured by UV absorbance on a Nanodrop 2000c. This sample is part of a study of shared clonotypes between healthy human individuals (dated by TCRdb to 2018 to 2021). About the study as a whole: The cohort comprised two women and a few men aged 18 to 49 years. Leukapheresis yielded between about 0.9 and 9.5 billion PBMCs per donor. For each donor, three plates each were used for CD4 naive and CD4 memory, two plates were used for CD8 naive, and one plate was used for CD8 memory. The study deeply sequenced blood TCR repertoires of five healthy adults to estimate repertoire size and the extent of clonotype sharing between individuals. To increase sequencing depth and limit assay-specific biases, different laboratories used diverse techniques to prepare libraries and sequence TCR repertoires. What the authors observed across the whole study: Across a few donors, 5% to 6% of naive CD4, approximately 3.6% of naive CD8, roughly 2.2% of memory CD4, and about 0.4% of memory CD8 clonotypes were shared. Rarefaction of sorted-subset datasets indicated incomplete sequencing despite the large sequencing depth. Pairwise subsampling led to the expectation that sequencing depth would affect the degree of clonotype sharing among donors. Sampling was limited to blood, and TCR repertoires in tissue likely differ from TCR repertoires in blood. Higher generation probabilities were observed for clonotypes shared by all four sorted-subset donors than for non-shared clonotypes. The small number of donors limited the genetic and exposure-history diversity represented. Naive subsets generally had larger estimated clonotype richness than memory subsets.

CDR3 length: 19 amino acids, cysteine to phenylalanine. Kept here is only the CDR3 DNA, which spans 57 bases and is read in frame from base 1. Trimming removed 4 bases from V and 8 bases from J; the gene matches leave 16 bases unexplained. From the germline V gene, CDR1 is KGHSH and CDR2 is LQKENI. This TCR derives from a woman aged 30 to 39 in good health. The V gene is TRBV18 and the J gene is TRBJ2-1; 14 bases in the junction line up with TRBD2. The sequenced sample consisted of memory CD8+ T cells sorted from blood. The meaning of the sample's cell subset or site label: CD45RO+ cells pooled with CCR7-negative TemRA cells. The nucleotides are TGTGCCAGCTCACAGCATCGCCCGACTAGCGGGAGGGTTATGGATGAGCAGTTCTTC. Translated, it gives CASSQHRPTSGRVMDEQFF. With the portions outside the CDR3 filled from the reference TRBV18 and TRBJ2-1 genes, the complete variable region becomes NAGVMQNPRHLVRRRGQEARLRCSPMKGHSHVYWYRQLPEEGLKFMVYLQKENIIDESGMPKERFSAEFPKEGPSILRIQQVVRGDSAAYFCASSQHRPTSGRVMDEQFFGPGTRLTVL.